This T cell receptor beta chain was found in a study of post-analysis software for immune sequencing data. Study as a whole: Recorded subtypes: relapsing-remitting, secondary progressive, progressive-relapsing; some patients unannotated. Points from the study as a whole: Under F measure analysis, samples from one preparation batch co-clustered strongly. Significantly lower normalized Chao1 diversity was seen in multiple sclerosis patients than in controls. TRBV5-6, TRBV5-1 and TRBV20-1 belonged to a set of about five TRBV segments that were more frequent in patients than controls.

Prepared libraries of TCR beta cDNA carried unique molecular identifiers. The source material, roughly 0.9 to 11 million T cells, gave rise to 500,000 or so cDNA molecules. MiXCR, applied by TCRdb to the PCR reads, yields one record per CDR3 protein. The sample holds about 770,000 distinct CDR3 sequences; approximately 44% are singletons and the top ten take roughly 4.9%. Comments on this clonotype: Its specificity is unknown.

Germline loops: CDR1 DFQATT, CDR2 SNEGSKA (reference sequence). CDR3 length: 17 residues. J gave up 4 bases and V 5 bases, and 19 bases lay outside the gene matches. The source of this sequence is a girl under 18 with multiple sclerosis. Sequencing input: blood. This chain uses TRBV20-1 with TRBJ1-2, with TRBD1 matching 7 bases. DNA of the CDR3: TGCAGTGCTGAAAGCCAGGGGGACTCGGAGCCGTCCTATGGCTACACCTTC. Encoded protein: CSAESQGDSEPSYGYTF.